Listed here are 5 T cell receptor beta chains from one sample, sequenced in a study of early T cells in non-severe SARS-CoV-2 infection. MiXCR was run by TCRdb on the 5' RACE reads, yielding one entry per CDR3 protein. The sample contains about 49,000 distinct CDR3 sequences, less than 15% of which appear only once. The source material was whole blood, sampled at baseline. The source of these receptors is an adult who was a healthcare worker with PCR-confirmed SARS-CoV-2 infection or an uninfected control (not recorded which).

The chain uses TRBV6-6 and TRBJ2-7, with D perhaps matching TRBD1 (6 bases). Germline CDR1 is MNHNY and CDR2 is SVGAGI (reference sequence). Trimming stripped 7 bases from V and 0 bases from J, with 16 bases between. This CDR3 has 15 residues. CDR3 coding DNA: TGTGCCAGCACCAATAGTCCGGACAGCTCCTACGAGCAGTACTTC. This encodes CASTNSPDSSYEQYF.

Many counts were recorded for this clonotype. V usage is TRBV4-3 and J usage is TRBJ1-1; 7 bases agree with TRBD1. Looked up from germline, CDR1 is LGHNA and CDR2 is YSLEER. V shed 4 bases and J 2 bases; nucleotides not matched to a gene: 4. This CDR3 spans 14 amino acids. The chain's CDR3 is CASSRDRENTEAFF. CDR3 in DNA: TGCGCCAGCAGCCGTGACAGGGAAAACACTGAAGCTTTCTTT.

This clonotype was counted between two and nine times. The rearrangement uses TRBV7-2 and TRBJ1-5; D not certain. V was clipped by 4 bases and J by 6 bases, with 13 bases between them. Germline V lookup: CDR1 SGHTA, CDR2 FQGNSA. This CDR3 comprises 14 residues. The CDR3 is CASSSTPSGQPQHF. CDR3 coding DNA: TGTGCCAGCAGCTCGACACCATCGGGTCAGCCCCAGCATTTT.

The chain uses TRBV20-1 and TRBJ1-2; D gene ambiguous. V dropped 3 bases and J dropped 6 bases, with 8 bases sitting between them. Germline lookup yields CDR1 DFQATT and CDR2 SNEGSKA (reference sequence). This CDR3 spans 11 amino acids. CDR3 sequence reads: CSARLLDGYTF. The CDR3 DNA follows: TGCAGTGCTAGGCTACTGGATGGCTACACCTTC.

V gene TRBV9 combines with J gene TRBJ1-5; possibly TRBD1 for D (6 bases). The ends were cut back, 0 bases at V and 6 bases at J, with 10 bases in the middle. CDR3 size: 14 residues. The germline CDR1 and CDR2 sequences are SGDLS and YYNGEE. The CDR3 here is CASSVDNRVQPQHF. The CDR3 nucleotides read TGTGCCAGCAGCGTAGACAACAGGGTTCAGCCCCAGCATTTT.